Here is one T cell receptor (beta chain) with its context. Its specificity is unknown. Trimming took 5 bases from V and 7 from J, leaving 17 bases between them. The CDR3 has 14 residues. Germline V gene sequence: CDR1 LNHDA, CDR2 SQIVND (reference sequence). Sequenced by immunoSEQ multiplex PCR; TCRdb stores in-frame clones only, minus some. The table lists about 90,000 clones, approximately 83% of them singletons. Healthy donors had no documented immune events, such as infections, while sampled. The entry originates in a study of identifying expanded T cells in peripheral blood. Findings of the study overall: Clone count variance between roughly 2-week samples rose with total template count. About 1.2 clones differed between technical replicates, versus approximately 17 and 20 over time.

The clonotype was recovered from a person aged 18 to 75 in good health. The genes are TRBV19 and TRBJ1-1, with D possibly matching TRBD1 (6 bases). Specimen: blood. The CDR3 region is CASSQTGHLNEAFF. In DNA form, the CDR3 reads TGTGCCAGTAGTCAGACAGGACACCTTAATGAAGCTTTCTTT.